This TCR beta chain was found in a study of T cell responses to AZD1222 COVID-19 vaccine. Profiled with immunoSEQ multiplex PCR; TCRdb holds only in-frame clones, not every one. Among fewer than 45,000 clones listed, about 88% were seen once. Study-wide findings and caveats: The breadth and depth of Spike-specific TCRs increased once two AZD1222 doses had been given. With dominance at 160-218 and 743-854, vaccine-associated CD4 TCRs spanned spike. Females outnumbered males among donors, who were mostly white British; clonal diversity was possibly underestimated. Nearly half of the spike-specific TCRs reportedly recognize variant regions that carry no mutations.

A note on this clone: Antigen unknown.

The sequence was collected from an adult in good health. This specimen was peripheral blood, taken on day 0 of AZD1222 vaccination.

The CDR3 loop reads CASSLLQGNSPLHF. CDR3 bases: TGTGCCAGCAGCTTGTTACAGGGGAATTCACCCCTCCACTTT. This chain joins TRBV5-4 and TRBJ1-6; TRBD1 matches 7 bases. Germline CDR1 reads SGHNT; CDR2 reads YYREEE (reference sequence). CDR3 length: 14 amino acids. V dropped 1 base and J dropped 7; count of bases not matched to a gene: 2.